Listed below are T cell receptor beta chains from one sample, sequenced in a study of beta chain features in type 1 diabetes. Only in-frame clones appear in the TCRdb table, and some are missing; sequencing was by immunoSEQ multiplex PCR. This table holds about 200,000 clones, roughly 10% found once. The specimen sequenced was central memory CD4+ T cells from blood. These receptor sequences come from a young man in good health. The conserved cysteine and the conserved F or W are not part of the CDR3 here.

>TRBV7-8
ASSFLNTEAF
>TRBV7-2
ASSLQGSRTHYEQY
>TRBV7-2
ASSPVVAGPTVGETQY
>TRBV15
ATSRDESYEQY
>TRBV5-4
ASSSATSGSTDTQY
>TRBV30
AWSVPGANEQY
>TRBV19
ASSLTPQVADTQY
>TRBV5-6
ASSFVRSIRDEQF
>TRBV4-3
ASSQVMALITGELF
>TRBV10-3
AVSRTIRTDTQY
>TRBV30
AWSVARGTLNTGELF
>TRBV25-1
ASSKMGQALAEQY
>TRBV30
AWSKGQGDTEAF
>TRBV7-7
ASSVSDGLQTQY
>TRBV7-2
ASSPGNRGGRITDTQY